The present T cell receptor beta chain was sequenced within a study of blood T cell repertoires in COVID-19. Using immunoSEQ multiplex PCR, the repertoire was profiled, and TCRdb retains in-frame clones only, with some absent. The sample lists 150,000 to 200,000 clones, roughly four fifths seen once, with roughly 12% in the top ten. This CDR3 has 17 residues. Trimming cost V 1 base and J 2 bases; bases outside gene matches: 9. Germline loops: CDR1 SGHDT, CDR2 YYEEEE. What was sequenced was peripheral blood. V is TRBV5-6 and J is TRBJ1-2; 9 positions agree with TRBD1. This TCR derives from a woman older than 75 with COVID-19, enrolled during active disease. The CDR3 coding sequence is TGTGCCAGCAGCTTGCGGAGACAGGGGGGAAAAAACTATGGCTACACCTTC. Protein product: CASSLRRQGGKNYGYTF.